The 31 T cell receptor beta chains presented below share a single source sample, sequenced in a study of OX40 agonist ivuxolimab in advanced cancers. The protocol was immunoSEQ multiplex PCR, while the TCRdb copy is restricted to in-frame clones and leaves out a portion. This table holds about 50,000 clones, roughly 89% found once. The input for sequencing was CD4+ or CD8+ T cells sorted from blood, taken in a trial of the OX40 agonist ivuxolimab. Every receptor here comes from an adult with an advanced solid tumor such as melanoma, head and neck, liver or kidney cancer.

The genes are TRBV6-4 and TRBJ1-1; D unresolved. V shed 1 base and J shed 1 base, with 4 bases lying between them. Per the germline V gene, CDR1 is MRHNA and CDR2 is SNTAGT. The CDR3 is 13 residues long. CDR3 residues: CASSDYGNTEAFF. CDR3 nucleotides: TGTGCCAGCAGTGACTACGGGAACACTGAAGCTTTCTTT.

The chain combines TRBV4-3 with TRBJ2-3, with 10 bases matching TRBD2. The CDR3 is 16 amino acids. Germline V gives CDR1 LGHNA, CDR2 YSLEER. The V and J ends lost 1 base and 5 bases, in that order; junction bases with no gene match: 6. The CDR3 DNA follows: TGCGCCAGCAGCCAAGGCACTAGCGGGATATTAGATACGCAGTATTTT. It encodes CASSQGTSGILDTQYF.

The CDR3 reads CASSFGSGGGYGYTF. The DNA of the CDR3 is TGTGCCAGCAGTTTTGGGTCAGGGGGTGGGTATGGCTACACCTTC. The V and J genes are TRBV27 and TRBJ1-2; 7 nucleotides match TRBD1. The J segment lost 5 bases and the V segment lost 3 bases, leaving 9 bases of the junction unmatched. The CDR3 contains 15 residues. Germline V gives CDR1 MNHEY, CDR2 SMNVEV (reference sequence).

Here the CDR3 reads CASSFGADEQYV. CDR3 in DNA: TGTGCCAGCAGCTTTGGGGCCGACGAGCAGTACGTC. The V and J genes are TRBV5-6 and TRBJ2-7; tentatively, D is TRBD1 (5 bases). This CDR3 has 12 residues. Germline V CDR1 and CDR2: SGHDT, YYEEEE. V lost 2 bases and J 5 bases, leaving 8 bases between the germline ends.

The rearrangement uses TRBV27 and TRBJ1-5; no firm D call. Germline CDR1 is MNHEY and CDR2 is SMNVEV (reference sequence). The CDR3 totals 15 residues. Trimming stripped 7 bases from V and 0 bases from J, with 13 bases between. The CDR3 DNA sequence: TGTGCCAGCACCCCTGACCCATATAGCAATCAGCCCCAGCATTTT. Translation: CASTPDPYSNQPQHF.

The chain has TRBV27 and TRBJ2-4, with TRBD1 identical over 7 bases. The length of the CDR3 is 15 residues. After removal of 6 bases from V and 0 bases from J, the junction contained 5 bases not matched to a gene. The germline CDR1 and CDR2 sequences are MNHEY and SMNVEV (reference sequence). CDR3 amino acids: CASSYSGGAKNIQYF. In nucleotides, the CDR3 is TGTGCCAGCAGCTACTCAGGGGGAGCCAAAAACATTCAGTACTTC.

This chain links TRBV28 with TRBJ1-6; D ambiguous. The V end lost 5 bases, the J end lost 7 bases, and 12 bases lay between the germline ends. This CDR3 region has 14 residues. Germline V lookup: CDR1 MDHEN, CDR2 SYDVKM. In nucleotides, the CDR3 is TGTGCCAGCAGTGGACGGGTTTCAAATTCACCCCTCCACTTT. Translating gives CASSGRVSNSPLHF.

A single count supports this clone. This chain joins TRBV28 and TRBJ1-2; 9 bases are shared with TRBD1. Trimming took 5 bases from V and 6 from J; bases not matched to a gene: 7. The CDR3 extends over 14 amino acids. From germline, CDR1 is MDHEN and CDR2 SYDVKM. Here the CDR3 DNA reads TGTGCCAGCAGTCCTACCGGGACAGGGAATGGCTACACCTTC. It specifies CASSPTGTGNGYTF.

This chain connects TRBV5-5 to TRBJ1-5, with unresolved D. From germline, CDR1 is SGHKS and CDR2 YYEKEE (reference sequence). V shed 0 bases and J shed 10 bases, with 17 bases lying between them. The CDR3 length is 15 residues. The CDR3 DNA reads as TGTGCCAGCAGCTTGGTTGGCGGATACTCAGATCCCCAGCATTTT. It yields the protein CASSLVGGYSDPQHF.

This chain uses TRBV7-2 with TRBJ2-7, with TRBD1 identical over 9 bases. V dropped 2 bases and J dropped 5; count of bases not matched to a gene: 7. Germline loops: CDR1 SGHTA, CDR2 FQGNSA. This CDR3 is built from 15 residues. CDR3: CASSLRGQGSNEQYF. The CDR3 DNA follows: TGTGCCAGCAGCTTACGAGGACAGGGGTCCAACGAGCAGTACTTC.

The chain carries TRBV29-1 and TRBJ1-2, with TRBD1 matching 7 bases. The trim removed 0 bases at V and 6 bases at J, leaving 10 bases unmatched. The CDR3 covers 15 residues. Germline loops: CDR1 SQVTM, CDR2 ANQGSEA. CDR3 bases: TGCAGCGTTGAAGATCTTGGCAGGGGGGCGGATGGCTACACCTTC. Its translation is CSVEDLGRGADGYTF.

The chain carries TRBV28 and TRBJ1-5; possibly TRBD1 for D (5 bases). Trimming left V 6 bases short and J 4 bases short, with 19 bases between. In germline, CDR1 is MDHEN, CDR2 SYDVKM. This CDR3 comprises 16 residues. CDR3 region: CASRGVAVHTNQPQHF. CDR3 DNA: TGTGCCAGCAGGGGGGTGGCGGTACACACTAATCAGCCCCAGCATTTT.

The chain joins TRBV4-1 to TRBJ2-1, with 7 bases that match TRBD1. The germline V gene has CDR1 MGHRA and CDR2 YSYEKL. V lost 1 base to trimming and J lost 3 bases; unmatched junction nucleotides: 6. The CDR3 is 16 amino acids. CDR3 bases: TGCGCCAGCAGCCAAGCCGCCGGGACAGTCTACAATGAGCAGTTCTTC. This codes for CASSQAAGTVYNEQFF.

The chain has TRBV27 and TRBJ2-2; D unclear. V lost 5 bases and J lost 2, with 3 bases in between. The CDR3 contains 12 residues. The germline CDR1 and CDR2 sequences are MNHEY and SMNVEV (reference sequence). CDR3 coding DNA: TGTGCCAGCAGTCACAACACCGGGGAGCTGTTTTTT. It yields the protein CASSHNTGELFF.

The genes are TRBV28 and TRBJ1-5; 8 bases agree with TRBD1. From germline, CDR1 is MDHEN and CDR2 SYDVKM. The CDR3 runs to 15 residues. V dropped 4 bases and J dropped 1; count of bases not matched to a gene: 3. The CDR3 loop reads CASSYQGASNQPQHF. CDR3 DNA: TGTGCCAGCAGTTATCAGGGGGCCAGCAATCAGCCCCAGCATTTT.

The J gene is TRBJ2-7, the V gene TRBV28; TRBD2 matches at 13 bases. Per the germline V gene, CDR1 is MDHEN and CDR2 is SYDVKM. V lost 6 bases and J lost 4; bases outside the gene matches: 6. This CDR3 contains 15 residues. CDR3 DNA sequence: TGTGCCAGCAGCTTGGGACTAGCGGGATCGTACGAGCAGTACGTC. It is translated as CASSLGLAGSYEQYV.

The CDR3 DNA is TGTGCCAGCAGCTTGCCCTTCGGACAGGGGGCTTCTGGCTACACCTTC. Its protein is CASSLPFGQGASGYTF. This chain joins TRBV7-2 and TRBJ1-2, with TRBD1 matching 11 bases. Per the germline V gene, CDR1 is SGHTA and CDR2 is FQGNSA. After removal of 3 bases from V and 7 bases from J, the junction contained 10 bases not matched to a gene. CDR3 size: 16 residues.

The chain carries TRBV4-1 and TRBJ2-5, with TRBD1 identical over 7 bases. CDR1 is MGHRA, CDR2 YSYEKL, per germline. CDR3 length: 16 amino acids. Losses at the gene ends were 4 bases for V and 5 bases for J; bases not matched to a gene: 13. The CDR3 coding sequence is TGCGCCAGCAGCCCGGGACAGCGACTTGGGATGGAGACCCAGTACTTC. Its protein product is CASSPGQRLGMETQYF.

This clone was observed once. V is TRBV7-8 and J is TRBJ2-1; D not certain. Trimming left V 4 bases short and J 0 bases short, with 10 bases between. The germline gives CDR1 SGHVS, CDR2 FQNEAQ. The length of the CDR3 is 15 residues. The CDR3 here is CASSSGWSSYNEQFF. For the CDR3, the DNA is TGTGCCAGCAGCTCTGGTTGGAGCTCCTACAATGAGCAGTTCTTC.

CDR3 residues: CASGSTLREDVYNEQFF. For the CDR3, the DNA is TGTGCTAGTGGTTCCACCCTCCGCGAGGACGTCTACAATGAGCAGTTCTTC. This chain uses TRBV12-5 with TRBJ2-1; D not certain. Germline V gene sequence: CDR1 LGHNT, CDR2 FRNRAP. The CDR3 contains 17 residues. Trimming stripped 4 bases from V and 3 bases from J, with 19 bases between.

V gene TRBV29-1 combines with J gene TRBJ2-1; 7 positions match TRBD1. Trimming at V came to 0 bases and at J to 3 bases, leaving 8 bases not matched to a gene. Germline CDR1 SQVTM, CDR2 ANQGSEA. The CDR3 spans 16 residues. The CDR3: CSVEEGRTGRYNEQFF. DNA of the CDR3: TGCAGCGTTGAAGAAGGCAGGACAGGCCGCTACAATGAGCAGTTCTTC.

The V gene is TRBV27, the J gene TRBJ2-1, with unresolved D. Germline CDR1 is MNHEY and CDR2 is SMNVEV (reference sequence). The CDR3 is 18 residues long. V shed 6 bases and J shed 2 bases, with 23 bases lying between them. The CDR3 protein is CASSFTYMGFNPYNEQFF. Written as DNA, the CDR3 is TGTGCCAGCAGCTTTACATACATGGGGTTTAACCCCTACAATGAGCAGTTCTTC.

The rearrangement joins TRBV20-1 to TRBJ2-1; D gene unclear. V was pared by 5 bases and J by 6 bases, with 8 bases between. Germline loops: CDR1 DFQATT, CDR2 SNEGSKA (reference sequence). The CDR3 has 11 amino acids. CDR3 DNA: TGCAGTGCTGCTCCGGCCAATGAGCAGTTCTTC. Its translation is CSAAPANEQFF.

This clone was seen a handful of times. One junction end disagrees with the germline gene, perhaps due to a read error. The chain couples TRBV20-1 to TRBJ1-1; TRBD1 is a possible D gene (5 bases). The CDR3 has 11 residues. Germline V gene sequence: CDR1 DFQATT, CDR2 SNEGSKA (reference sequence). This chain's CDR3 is CSAIIGGPMGF. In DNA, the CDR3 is TGCAGTGCGATTATCGGGGGACCGATGGGGTTT.

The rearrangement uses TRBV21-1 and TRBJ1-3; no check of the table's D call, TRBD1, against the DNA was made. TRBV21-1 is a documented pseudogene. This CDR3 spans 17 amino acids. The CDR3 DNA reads TGTGCCAGCAGCAAAATAATACAGGGGTGCTTCGGAAACACCATATATTTT. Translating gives CASSKIIQGCFGNTIYF.

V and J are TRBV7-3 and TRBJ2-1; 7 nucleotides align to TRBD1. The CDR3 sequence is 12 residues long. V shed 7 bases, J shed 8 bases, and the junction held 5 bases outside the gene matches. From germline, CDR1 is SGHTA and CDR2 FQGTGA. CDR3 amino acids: CASTSQGDEQFF. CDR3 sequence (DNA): TGTGCCAGCACCTCTCAGGGGGATGAGCAGTTCTTC.

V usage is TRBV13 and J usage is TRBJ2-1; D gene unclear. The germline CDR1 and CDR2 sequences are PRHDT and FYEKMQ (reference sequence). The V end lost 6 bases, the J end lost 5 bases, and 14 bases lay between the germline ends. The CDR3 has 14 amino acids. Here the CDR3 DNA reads TGTGCCAGCAGTGAGAAATCTTTGCACAATGAGCAGTTCTTC. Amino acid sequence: CASSEKSLHNEQFF.

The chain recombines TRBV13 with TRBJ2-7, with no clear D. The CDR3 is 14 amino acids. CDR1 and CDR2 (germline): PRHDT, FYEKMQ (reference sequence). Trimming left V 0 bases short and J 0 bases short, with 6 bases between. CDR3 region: CASSLGTRSYEQYF. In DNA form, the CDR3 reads TGTGCCAGCAGCTTAGGGACTCGCTCCTACGAGCAGTACTTC.

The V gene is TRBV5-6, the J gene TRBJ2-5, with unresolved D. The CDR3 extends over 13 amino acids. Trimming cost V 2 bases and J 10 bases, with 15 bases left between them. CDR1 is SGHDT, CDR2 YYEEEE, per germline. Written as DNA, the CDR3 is TGTGCCAGCAGCTTTGGAATTACTGCCGACCAGTACTTC. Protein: CASSFGITADQYF.

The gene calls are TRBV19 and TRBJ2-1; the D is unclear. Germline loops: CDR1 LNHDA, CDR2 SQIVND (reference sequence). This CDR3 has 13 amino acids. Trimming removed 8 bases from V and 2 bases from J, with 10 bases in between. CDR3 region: CASSGSAYNEQFF. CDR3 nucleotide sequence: TGTGCCAGTTCAGGTTCCGCCTACAATGAGCAGTTCTTC.

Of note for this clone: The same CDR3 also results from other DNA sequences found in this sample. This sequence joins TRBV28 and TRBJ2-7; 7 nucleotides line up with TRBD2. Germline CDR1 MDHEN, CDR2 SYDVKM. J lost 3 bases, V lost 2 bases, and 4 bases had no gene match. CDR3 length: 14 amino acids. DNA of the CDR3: TGTGCCAGCAGTTTACAGGGAGGGAGCTACGAGCAGTACTTC. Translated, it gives CASSLQGGSYEQYF.